Detailed here is one T cell receptor beta chain. The data belong to a study of T cells in Graves' hyperthyroidism and ophthalmopathy. This CDR3 has 16 amino acids. J was trimmed by 4 bases and V by 4 bases; bases with no gene match: 7. Researchers took RNA transcripts and amplified the TCR beta CDR3 regions from them. Carried out on the TCR CDR3, a first-round RT-PCR used the HTBI primer set. TCRdb itself ran the multiplex PCR reads through MiXCR, one entry per CDR3 protein. The sample records hundreds of thousands of distinct CDR3 sequences, roughly 24% being singletons. The sequence was collected from a woman aged 25 to 39 with Graves' ophthalmopathy. Sequences were obtained from blood. The V call is TRBV12-3 or TRBV12-4, the J call TRBJ2-2; 9 bases align to TRBD2. CDR3 sequence reads: CASSSASGIVTGELFF. Here the CDR3 DNA reads TGTGCCAGCAGTTCAGCTAGCGGGATCGTCACCGGGGAGCTGTTTTTT.